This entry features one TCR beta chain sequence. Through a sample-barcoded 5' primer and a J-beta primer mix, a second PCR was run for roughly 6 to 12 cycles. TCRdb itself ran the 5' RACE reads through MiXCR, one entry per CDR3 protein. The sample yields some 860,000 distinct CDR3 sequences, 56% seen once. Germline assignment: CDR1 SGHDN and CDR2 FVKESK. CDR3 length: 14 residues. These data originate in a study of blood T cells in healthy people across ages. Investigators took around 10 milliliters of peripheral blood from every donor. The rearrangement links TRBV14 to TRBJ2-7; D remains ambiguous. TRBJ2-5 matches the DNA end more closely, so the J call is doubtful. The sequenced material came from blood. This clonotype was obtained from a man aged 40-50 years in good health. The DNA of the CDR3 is TGTGCCAGCAGCCAAGTTAACAAAGGAGAGACCCAGTACTTC. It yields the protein CASSQVNKGETQYF.